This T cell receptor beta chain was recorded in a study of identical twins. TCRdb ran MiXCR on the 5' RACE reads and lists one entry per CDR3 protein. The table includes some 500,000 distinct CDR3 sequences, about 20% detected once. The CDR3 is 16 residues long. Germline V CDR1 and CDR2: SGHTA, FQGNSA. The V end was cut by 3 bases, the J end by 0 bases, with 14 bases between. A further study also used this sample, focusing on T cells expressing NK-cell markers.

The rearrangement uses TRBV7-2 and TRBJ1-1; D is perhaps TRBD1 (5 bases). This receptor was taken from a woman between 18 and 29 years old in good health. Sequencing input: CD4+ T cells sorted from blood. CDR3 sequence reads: CASSFPTDSLNTEAFF. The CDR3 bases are TGTGCCAGCAGCTTCCCTACAGACAGTCTGAACACTGAAGCTTTCTTT.